This paragraph covers one TCR beta chain sequence. In the original workflow: The assay estimated nucleated cells by amplifying reference gene primers. Libraries were prepared by immunoSEQ multiplex PCR; TCRdb keeps only in-frame clonotypes and omits some of them. The DNA was the basis for D and trimming; V, J and clone size are from that table. The sample carries 200,000 to 250,000 clones, 87% recorded once. The data originate from a study of blood T cell repertoires in COVID-19. CDR3 length equals 14 residues. Looked up from germline, CDR1 is SGDLS and CDR2 is YYNGEE. Trimming pared 3 bases from V and 4 bases from J, leaving 12 bases between.

Sequenced: PBMCs or T cells enriched from blood (not recorded which). The clonotype was recovered from a young man with acute COVID-19. The V call is TRBV9, the J call TRBJ2-3, with a possible D match to TRBD1 (6 bases). The CDR3 is CASSASTGADTQYF. The CDR3 nucleotides are TGTGCCAGCAGCGCCTCGACAGGTGCAGATACGCAGTATTTT.